This TCR beta chain was obtained from a study of T cell responses to AZD1222 COVID-19 vaccine. The CDR3 is 13 amino acids. Germline CDR1 SEHNR, CDR2 FQNEAQ (reference sequence). Trimming left V 7 bases short and J 3 bases short, with 11 bases between. Libraries were prepared by immunoSEQ multiplex PCR; TCRdb keeps only in-frame clonotypes and omits some of them. The data contain roughly 100,000 clones, about 92% of them singletons. Source: peripheral blood, taken on day 0 of AZD1222 vaccination. This receptor was taken from an adult in good health. The chain combines TRBV7-9 with TRBJ2-3; perhaps TRBD2 as D (5 bases). CDR3 residues: CASTSGSTDTQYF. The CDR3 DNA reads as TGTGCCAGCACCAGCGGCTCTACAGATACGCAGTATTTT.